The present T cell receptor (beta chain) was sequenced within a study of CD8+CD57+ T cells in acquired aplastic anemia. Study background: Sorted CD4+ and CD8+ cells gave a mean 3.2 ug DNA, range about 0.19 to 27.4 ug. The study obtained roughly 10 million reads on average for CD4+ cells from healthy donors. General study findings and limits: A set of some 28 CD8+ CDR3 sequences was shared between patients and controls, and these sequences appeared highly expressed in patients.

Germline assignment: CDR1 DFQATT and CDR2 SNEGSKA (reference sequence). Losses at the gene ends were 4 bases for V and 5 bases for J; bases not matched to a gene: 6. The CDR3 has 13 amino acids. Genomic DNA provided the template from which TCR beta VDJ and CDR3 profiles were obtained. TCRdb called the reads again in MiXCR, with one record for every CDR3 protein. The top ten hold 2% to 3% of the sample, which has fewer than 150,000 distinct CDR3 sequences, 48% seen once. The sample holds many counts of this clonotype. Its antigen is unknown. V is TRBV20-1 and J is TRBJ2-5, with 8 positions matching TRBD1. The origin of this receptor is a human donor in good health, serving as a control. The sample comprised sorted CD4+, CD8+, or CD8+CD57+ T cells (not recorded which) from PBMCs. The CDR3 sequence: CSATRTGRETQYF. The DNA of the CDR3 is TGCAGTGCTACTCGGACAGGGCGGGAGACCCAGTACTTC.